Listed below are T cell receptor beta chains from one sample, sequenced in a study of T cell responses to AZD1222 COVID-19 vaccine. Clones were sequenced by immunoSEQ multiplex PCR, and TCRdb holds only the in-frame ones, with some missing. The sample carries 90,000 to 120,000 clones, about nine tenths recorded once. Sample: peripheral blood, taken on day 0 of AZD1222 vaccination. The source of these receptors is an adult in good health. Both conserved end residues are part of each CDR3. D genes are given only for firm matches. Clone size, where shown, is once, few, many, or a class for clones that have expanded.

-,12,-,TRBJ1-2,TRBV12-3/TRBV12-4,TGTGCCAGCGGGAGTATGGGCTATGGCTACACCTTC,CASGSMGYGYTF
-,12,-,TRBJ1-6,TRBV9,TGTGCCAGCAGCGCGGGGAATTCACCCCTCCACTTT,CASSAGNSPLHF
-,15,-,TRBJ1-1,TRBV7-2,TGTGCCAGCAGCCCTGAGGACAGCAGATACACTGAAGCTTTCTTT,CASSPEDSRYTEAFF
once,16,-,TRBJ2-5,TRBV9,TGTGCCAGCAGCGTAGATCAAGCGGCTAGCCAAGAGACCCAGTACTTC,CASSVDQAASQETQYF
-,16,-,TRBJ2-1,TRBV11-2,TGTGCCAGCAGCTTAGGGGCGAGGACAGTGTACAATGAGCAGTTCTTC,CASSLGARTVYNEQFF
once,16,-,TRBJ1-5,TRBV28,TGTGCCAGCAGTTCTTTGGTTGGGACGGCTAATCAGCCCCAGCATTTT,CASSSLVGTANQPQHF
once,14,-,TRBJ1-5,TRBV6-2/TRBV6-3,TGTGCCAGCAGTCATCCACCGGGCAATCAGCCCCAGCATTTT,CASSHPPGNQPQHF
-,14,TRBD2,TRBJ2-3,TRBV7-3,TGTGCCAGCAGCACTAGCGGGGGCACAGATACGCAGTATTTT,CASSTSGGTDTQYF
-,17,TRBD2,TRBJ2-1,TRBV29-1,TGCAGCGTTCATCTAGCGGGAGGAACCCCCTCCTACAATGAGCAGTTCTTC,CSVHLAGGTPSYNEQFF
-,16,-,TRBJ1-3,TRBV10-3,TGTGCCATCAGTGAGTCGGCGGGAATAGGGGGAAACACCATATATTTT,CAISESAGIGGNTIYF
-,17,-,TRBJ1-2,TRBV4-3,TGCGCCAGCAGCCCCTCCCCGGCAGGGTTAGTTAACTATGGCTACACCTTC,CASSPSPAGLVNYGYTF